The clone carrying this T cell receptor beta chain was seen a handful of times. These data originate in a study of T-cell reconstitution after alpha-beta-depleted transplantation in children. During its preparation, the TCRbeta library received unique molecular identifiers. TCRdb itself ran the PCR reads through MiXCR, one entry per CDR3 protein. Of approximately 340,000 distinct CDR3 sequences in the sample, around a tenth were seen once. Germline CDR1 MDHEN, CDR2 SYDVKM. This CDR3 is built from 16 residues. The V gene lost 2 bases and the J gene lost 3 bases, with 15 bases spanning the gap. Source: PBMCs from the stem cell graft donor, taken from the stem cell graft. The clonotype was recovered from a human donor who donated a stem cell graft to a child with acute lymphoblastic leukemia. The chain joins TRBV28 to TRBJ2-3; TRBD2 might be the D (7 bases). The CDR3, as DNA: TGTGCCAGCAGTTTAAACGGGGGGCGGTGGACAGATACGCAGTATTTT. Its protein is CASSLNGGRWTDTQYF.